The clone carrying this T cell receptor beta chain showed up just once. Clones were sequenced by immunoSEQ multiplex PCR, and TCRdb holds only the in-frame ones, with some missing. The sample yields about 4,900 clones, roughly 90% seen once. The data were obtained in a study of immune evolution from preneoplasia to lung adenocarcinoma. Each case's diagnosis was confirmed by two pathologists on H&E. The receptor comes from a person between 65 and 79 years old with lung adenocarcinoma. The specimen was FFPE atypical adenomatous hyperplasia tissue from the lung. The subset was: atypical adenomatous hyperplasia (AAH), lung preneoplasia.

The CDR3 protein is CASSLVDTYEQYF. In nucleotides, the CDR3 is TGTGCCAGCAGTTTGGTGGATACCTACGAGCAGTACTTC. The chain joins TRBV28 to TRBJ2-7; unclear D gene. The CDR3 consists of 13 residues. The ends were cut back, 3 bases at V and 2 bases at J, with 8 bases in the middle. The germline V gene has CDR1 MDHEN and CDR2 SYDVKM.